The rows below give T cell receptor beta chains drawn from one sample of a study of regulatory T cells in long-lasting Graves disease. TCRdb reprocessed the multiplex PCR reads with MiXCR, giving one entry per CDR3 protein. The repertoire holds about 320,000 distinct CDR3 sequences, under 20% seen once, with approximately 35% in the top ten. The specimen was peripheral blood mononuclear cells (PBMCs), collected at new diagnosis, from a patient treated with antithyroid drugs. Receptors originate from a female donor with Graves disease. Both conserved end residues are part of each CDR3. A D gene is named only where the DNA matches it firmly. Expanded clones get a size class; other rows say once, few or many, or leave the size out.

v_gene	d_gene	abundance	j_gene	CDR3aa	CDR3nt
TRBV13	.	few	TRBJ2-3	CASSLEGLRGRDTQYF	TGTGCCAGCAGCTTAGAAGGGCTGAGGGGCCGGGATACGCAGTATTTT
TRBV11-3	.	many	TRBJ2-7	CASSLVTETYEQYF	TGTGCCAGCAGCTTAGTTACGGAAACCTACGAGCAGTACTTC
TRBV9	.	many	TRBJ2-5	CASSVLSGAGQETQYF	TGTGCCAGCAGCGTACTATCAGGGGCGGGCCAAGAGACCCAGTACTTC
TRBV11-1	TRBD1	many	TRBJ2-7	CASSPQGAGNEQYF	TGTGCCAGCAGCCCTCAGGGGGCAGGTAACGAGCAGTACTTC
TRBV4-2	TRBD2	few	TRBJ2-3	CASSQEAGTSGRRSPDTQYF	TGTGCCAGCAGCCAAGAGGCCGGGACTAGCGGGAGAAGGTCCCCAGATACGCAGTATTTT
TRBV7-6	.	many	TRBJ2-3	CASSLAGGGRTQYF	TGTGCCAGCAGCTTAGCGGGAGGGGGGAGGACGCAGTATTTT
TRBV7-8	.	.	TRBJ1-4	CASSLNVEEKLFF	TGTGCCAGCAGCTTAAACGTAGAAGAAAAACTGTTTTTT
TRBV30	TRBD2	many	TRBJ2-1	CAWSVQREVGNEQFF	TGTGCCTGGAGTGTACAGCGGGAGGTCGGCAATGAGCAGTTCTTC
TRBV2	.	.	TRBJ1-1	CASSEDSTSEAFF	TGTGCCAGCAGTGAAGACTCTACCTCTGAAGCTTTCTTT
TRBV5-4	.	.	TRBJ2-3	CASSLEAGTDTQYF	TGTGCCAGCAGCTTGGAGGCAGGCACAGATACGCAGTATTTT
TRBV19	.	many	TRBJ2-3	CASREPRGTDTQYF	TGTGCCAGTAGAGAACCCAGGGGCACAGATACGCAGTATTTT
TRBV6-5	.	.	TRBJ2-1	CASSYSRGNHEQFF	TGTGCCAGCAGTTACTCGAGAGGGAATCATGAGCAGTTCTTC
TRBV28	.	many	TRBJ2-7	CASSLPRELGHEQYF	TGTGCCAGCAGTTTACCTCGGGAGTTGGGCCACGAGCAGTACTTC
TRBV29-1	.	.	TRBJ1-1	CSVLSPTGWELNTEAFF	TGCAGCGTTTTGAGCCCGACAGGTTGGGAATTAAACACTGAAGCTTTCTTT
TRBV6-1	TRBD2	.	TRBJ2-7	CASSRTSGTGNEQYF	TGTGCCAGCAGTAGGACTAGCGGGACAGGCAACGAGCAGTACTTC
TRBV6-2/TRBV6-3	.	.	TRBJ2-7	CASSYSTGDEQYF	TGTGCCAGCAGTTACTCGACAGGAGACGAGCAGTACTTC
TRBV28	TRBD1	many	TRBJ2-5	CASTGTGQETQYF	TGTGCCAGCACTGGGACAGGGCAAGAGACCCAGTACTTC
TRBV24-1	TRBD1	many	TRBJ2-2	CATSQGGADTGELFF	TGTGCCACCTCCCAAGGGGGCGCTGATACCGGGGAGCTGTTTTTT
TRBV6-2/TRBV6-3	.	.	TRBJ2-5	CASSSAAAGRQEAQYF	TGTGCCAGCAGTTCTGCAGCGGCAGGCCGACAAGAGGCCCAGTACTTC
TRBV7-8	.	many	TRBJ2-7	CASSSRLGYEQYF	TGTGCCAGCAGCTCGCGACTAGGTTACGAGCAGTACTTC
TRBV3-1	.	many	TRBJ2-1	CASSRAGSGARNEQFF	TGTGCCAGCAGCCGGGCTGGGAGCGGAGCTAGGAATGAGCAGTTCTTC
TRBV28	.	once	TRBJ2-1	CASSLSTGIGREQFF	TGTGCCAGCAGTTTATCGACAGGGATCGGGAGGGAGCAGTTCTTC
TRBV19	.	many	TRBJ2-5	CASSNDSPRGRPIF	TGTGCCAGTAGTAACGATTCCCCGAGGGGGAGGCCTATCTTC
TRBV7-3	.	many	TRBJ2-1	CASSLSGSTSEQFF	TGTGCCAGCAGCTTATCCGGCTCGACGAGTGAGCAGTTCTTC
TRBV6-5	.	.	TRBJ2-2	CASSYETERAGELFF	TGTGCCAGCAGTTACGAAACTGAGAGGGCCGGGGAGCTGTTTTTT
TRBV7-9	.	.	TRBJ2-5	CASIFGAQTQYF	TGTGCCAGCATCTTCGGGGCACAGACCCAGTACTTC
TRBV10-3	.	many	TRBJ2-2	CAISVGTSTGELFF	TGTGCCATCAGTGTGGGTACCAGCACCGGGGAGCTGTTTTTT
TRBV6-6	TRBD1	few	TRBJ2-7	CASSYSPDRGGREQYF	TGTGCCAGCAGTTACTCGCCGGACAGGGGCGGTCGGGAGCAGTACTTC
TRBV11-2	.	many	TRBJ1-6	CASSFTRRLNSPLHF	TGTGCCAGCAGCTTTACTCGACGGCTTAATTCACCCCTCCACTTT
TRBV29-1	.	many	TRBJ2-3	CSVLDAGATDTQYF	TGCAGCGTTCTAGACGCAGGGGCAACAGATACGCAGTATTTT
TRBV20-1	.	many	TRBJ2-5	CSAMQETQYF	TGCAGTGCTATGCAAGAGACCCAGTACTTC